This TCR beta chain was identified in a study of T-cell memory formation after mild COVID-19. With respect to this clonotype: Its antigen is still unknown.

Points from the study as a whole: Chiefly within CM and EM were the contracting CD4+ clones; CD8+ ones were within EMRA. Contracting clones from day 15 to 85 showed balanced CD4/CD8; later expanders favored CD4+.

Using constant-segment primers, 5'RACE produced TCR alpha and TCR beta cDNA libraries carrying sample barcodes and UMIs. TCRdb reprocessed the 5' RACE reads with MiXCR, giving one entry per CDR3 protein. The sample records about 270,000 distinct CDR3 sequences, 15% being singletons. V was clipped by 0 bases and J by 8 bases, with 7 bases between them. The CDR3 runs to 11 residues. Per germline, CDR1 DFQATT and CDR2 SNEGSKA (reference sequence). The chain carries TRBV20-1 and TRBJ1-2; D is uncertain. The clonotype comes from an adult woman who had mild COVID-19 (a few samples of this study predate the infection). Cell type and time point are not known. The specimen sequenced was PBMCs or a T cell subset sorted from them (not recorded which). This CDR3 reads CSAREGVGYTF. The CDR3 DNA reads TGCAGTGCTAGAGAAGGAGTGGGCTACACCTTC.